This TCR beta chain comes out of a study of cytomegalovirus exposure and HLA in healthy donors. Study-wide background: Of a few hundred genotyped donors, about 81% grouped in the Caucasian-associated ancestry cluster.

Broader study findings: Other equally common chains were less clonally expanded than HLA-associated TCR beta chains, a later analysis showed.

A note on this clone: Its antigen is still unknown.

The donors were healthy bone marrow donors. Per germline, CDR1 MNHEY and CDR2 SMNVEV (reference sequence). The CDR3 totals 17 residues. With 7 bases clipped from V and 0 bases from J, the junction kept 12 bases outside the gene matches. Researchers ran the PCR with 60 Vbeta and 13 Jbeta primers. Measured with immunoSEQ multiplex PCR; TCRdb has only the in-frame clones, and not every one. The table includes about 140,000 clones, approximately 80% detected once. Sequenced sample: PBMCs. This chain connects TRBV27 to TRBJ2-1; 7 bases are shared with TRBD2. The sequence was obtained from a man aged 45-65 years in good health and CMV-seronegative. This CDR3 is CASNLELATGSYNEQFF. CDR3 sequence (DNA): TGTGCCAGCAACTTAGAACTAGCGACCGGCTCCTACAATGAGCAGTTCTTC.